Below are 28 T cell receptor beta chains sequenced from a single sample in a study of blood T cell repertoires in COVID-19. TCRdb's table, derived via immunoSEQ multiplex PCR, lists solely in-frame clones and lacks some. The data contain about 210,000 clones, about 85% of them singletons. Material for sequencing was peripheral blood. Receptor source: a woman aged 80 or over with COVID-19, enrolled during active disease.

V is TRBV27 and J is TRBJ1-2; no definite D call. The CDR3 has 16 amino acids. Germline assignment: CDR1 MNHEY and CDR2 SMNVEV (reference sequence). V gave up 4 bases and J gave up 2 bases, with 17 bases separating them. The CDR3: CASSSLSEGVNYGYTF. The CDR3, as DNA: TGTGCCAGCAGTTCCCTTTCTGAGGGAGTCAACTATGGCTACACCTTC.

The rearrangement uses TRBV6-2 or TRBV6-3 and TRBJ1-1; unclear D gene. CDR3 length: 15 residues. CDR1 and CDR2 (germline): MNHEY, SVGEGT. Trimming pared 2 bases from V and 1 base from J, leaving 11 bases between. Here the CDR3 reads CASSYPNRENTEAFF. CDR3 in DNA: TGTGCCAGCAGTTACCCCAACAGAGAGAACACTGAAGCTTTCTTT.

J is TRBJ1-4 and V is TRBV30; D unresolved. Germline V CDR1 and CDR2: GTSNPN, SVGIG (reference sequence). Trimming stripped 1 base from V and 5 bases from J, with 11 bases between. CDR3 length: 14 amino acids. CDR3 sequence (DNA): TGTGCCTGGAGTGAGACATCGCTGAATGAAAAACTGTTTTTT. It specifies CAWSETSLNEKLFF.

The chain links TRBV5-1 to TRBJ1-1; D gene ambiguous. CDR1 and CDR2 (germline): SGHRS, YFSETQ. The V end lost 4 bases, the J end lost 4 bases, and 14 bases lay between the germline ends. The CDR3 is made up of 14 amino acids. Here the CDR3 reads CASSLLRGTTEAFF. The DNA of the CDR3 is TGCGCCAGCAGCCTCCTCCGGGGAACCACTGAAGCTTTCTTT.

The chain combines TRBV28 with TRBJ1-1, with 7 bases aligning to TRBD1. The CDR3 is 11 amino acids. Losses at the gene ends were 3 bases for V and 13 bases for J; bases not matched to a gene: 5. The germline CDR1 and CDR2 sequences are MDHEN and SYDVKM. CDR3 coding DNA: TGTGCCAGCAGTTTCATTCAGGGGGTTTTCTTT. Its translation is CASSFIQGVFF.

This chain uses TRBV6-6 with TRBJ1-1; possibly TRBD1 for D (6 bases). This CDR3 comprises 14 residues. Trimming took off 6 bases at V and 4 bases at J, with 15 bases between the two ends. CDR1 and CDR2 from the germline V gene are MNHNY and SVGAGI (reference sequence). CDR3 amino acids: CASRRPQGGTEAFF. CDR3 nucleotides: TGTGCCAGCAGGCGCCCCCAAGGGGGCACTGAAGCTTTCTTT.

J is TRBJ2-2 and V is TRBV25-1, with TRBD2 identical over 7 bases. The CDR3 totals 16 residues. Trimming cost V 3 bases and J 2 bases; bases outside gene matches: 6. Germline V gene sequence: CDR1 MGHDK, CDR2 SYGVNS. CDR3 DNA sequence: TGTGCCAGCAGTGATCGGTCTAGCGGAAACACCGGGGAGCTGTTTTTT. It translates to CASSDRSSGNTGELFF.

The chain uses TRBV14 and TRBJ1-1, with 8 bases fitting TRBD1. The germline gives CDR1 SGHDN, CDR2 FVKESK. The length of the CDR3 is 14 residues. The V gene end was trimmed by 5 bases and the J gene end by 1 base; junction bases not matched to a gene: 3. CDR3 nucleotide sequence: TGTGCCAGCAGCAAGGGACAGGCGAACACTGAAGCTTTCTTT. Protein product: CASSKGQANTEAFF.

The genes are TRBV10-2 and TRBJ2-6; TRBD1 is a possible D gene (6 bases). The CDR3 sequence is 15 residues long. CDR1 is WSHSY and CDR2 is SAAADI in the germline V gene. Trimming shortened V by 6 bases and J by 0 bases, and 9 bases separated the two germline ends. This CDR3 reads CASRDRSSGANVLTF. CDR3 sequence (DNA): TGCGCCAGCAGGGACAGAAGCTCTGGGGCCAACGTCCTGACTTTC.

The V gene is TRBV5-1, the J gene TRBJ1-2; 10 nucleotides align to TRBD1. CDR3 length: 16 amino acids. The V segment lost 3 bases and the J segment 4 bases; nucleotides outside the gene matches: 9. CDR1 and CDR2 (germline): SGHRS, YFSETQ. CDR3: CASSSDLTGGPYGYTF. DNA of the CDR3: TGCGCCAGCAGCTCGGACCTGACAGGGGGCCCCTATGGCTACACCTTC.

V usage is TRBV18 and J usage is TRBJ2-2; D is possibly TRBD2 (5 bases). The CDR3 extends over 14 amino acids. Trimming left V 4 bases short and J 2 bases short, with 8 bases between. Looked up from germline, CDR1 is KGHSH and CDR2 is LQKENI. As DNA, the CDR3 is TGTGCCAGCTCACGTACGGGAAACACCGGGGAGCTGTTTTTT. This encodes CASSRTGNTGELFF.

V usage is TRBV7-9 and J usage is TRBJ1-3; D possibly corresponds to TRBD1 (6 bases). Germline V gene data show CDR1 as SEHNR and CDR2 as FQNEAQ (reference sequence). V lost 4 bases and J lost 0, with 10 bases in between. The length of the CDR3 is 15 residues. In DNA form, the CDR3 reads TGTGCCAGCAGCTCAGGGGCCTACTCTGGAAACACCATATATTTT. Protein: CASSSGAYSGNTIYF.

This sequence joins TRBV15 and TRBJ1-2; the D gene is possibly TRBD1 (6 bases). The germline V gene has CDR1 LNHNV and CDR2 YYDKDF (reference sequence). The CDR3 has 15 amino acids. The germline V and J ends were trimmed by 5 bases and 1 base, with 14 bases remaining between them. The CDR3 bases are TGTGCCACCAGCGCGGACAGCGACTTTAACTATGGCTACACCTTC. Translated, it gives CATSADSDFNYGYTF.

V and J are TRBV2 and TRBJ1-5; 10 nucleotides line up with TRBD1. Per the germline V gene, CDR1 is SNHLY and CDR2 is FYNNEI. This CDR3 is built from 15 residues. The trim removed 6 bases at V and 3 bases at J, leaving 5 bases unmatched. Here the CDR3 DNA reads TGTGCCAGCAGAGCCGGGACAGGGGACAATCAGCCCCAGCATTTT. This sequence encodes CASRAGTGDNQPQHF.

The V gene is TRBV7-8, the J gene TRBJ2-3; TRBD2 aligns across 13 bases. In germline, CDR1 is SGHVS, CDR2 FQNEAQ. J gave up 5 bases and V 5 bases, and 7 bases lay outside the gene matches. This CDR3 has 16 amino acids. The CDR3 sequence: CASSVLAGGSVDTQYF. The CDR3 nucleotides read TGTGCCAGCAGCGTACTAGCGGGGGGGTCGGTAGATACGCAGTATTTT.

The rearrangement links TRBV11-2 to TRBJ1-2; 9 bases line up with TRBD1. The length of the CDR3 is 14 residues. V lost 5 bases to trimming and J lost 7 bases; unmatched junction nucleotides: 8. CDR1 and CDR2 from the germline V gene are SGHAT and FQNNGV. CDR3 sequence (DNA): TGTGCCAGCAGCCAGGGACAGGGTCAGGCTGGCTACACCTTC. It yields the protein CASSQGQGQAGYTF.

The V gene is TRBV19, the J gene TRBJ2-3; 7 nucleotides align to TRBD1. The V and J ends lost 4 bases and 3 bases, in that order; junction bases with no gene match: 1. Germline CDR1 and CDR2: LNHDA and SQIVND (reference sequence). This CDR3 has 13 amino acids. DNA for the CDR3: TGTGCCAGTAGTACACAGGGGACAGATACGCAGTATTTT. It encodes CASSTQGTDTQYF. The variable domain in full, with the rest retrieved from reference TRBV19 and TRBJ2-3, is DGGITQSPKYLFRKEGQNVTLSCEQNLNHDAMYWYRQDPGQGLRLIYYSQIVNDFQKGDIAEGYSVSREKKESFPLTVTSAQKNPTAFYLCASSTQGTDTQYFGPGTRLTVL.

This chain connects TRBV19 to TRBJ2-7; the D gene is possibly TRBD1 (5 bases). Trimming shortened V by 5 bases and J by 0 bases, and 14 bases separated the two germline ends. The CDR3 extends over 15 amino acids. Germline V CDR1 and CDR2: LNHDA, SQIVND (reference sequence). In DNA form, the CDR3 reads TGTGCCAGTAGTTGGGAAGGGGATAGCTCCTACGAGCAGTACTTC. Protein sequence: CASSWEGDSSYEQYF.

This clone was counted a few times. This chain joins TRBV14 and TRBJ1-2; D call uncertain. Germline values: CDR1 SGHDN, CDR2 FVKESK. Trimming took off 1 base at V and 3 bases at J, with 3 bases between the two ends. The CDR3 is 12 amino acids. CDR3 protein: CASSQAYYGYTF. CDR3 in DNA: TGTGCCAGCAGCCAAGCGTACTATGGCTACACCTTC.

The chain joins TRBV28 to TRBJ1-1, with D tentatively TRBD1 (6 bases). The CDR3 runs 14 residues. Germline CDR1 and CDR2: MDHEN and SYDVKM. V dropped 2 bases and J dropped 6 bases, with 13 bases sitting between them. The CDR3 DNA follows: TGTGCCAGCAGTTTACGGAACAGGGTAGCTGAAGCTTTCTTT. This encodes CASSLRNRVAEAFF.

This rearrangement joins TRBV6-2 or TRBV6-3 to TRBJ1-4; D remains ambiguous. The V gene lost 5 bases and the J gene lost 2 bases, with 12 bases spanning the gap. The CDR3 contains 15 residues. CDR1 is MNHEY and CDR2 is SVGEGT in the germline V gene. The CDR3 bases are TGTGCCAGCAGTCCGGGATTAAGGACTAATGAAAAACTGTTTTTT. Its translation: CASSPGLRTNEKLFF.

The chain links TRBV2 to TRBJ1-2; TRBD1 agrees at 7 bases. Unmatched junction bases numbered 6, after V lost 3 bases and J lost 8 bases. The CDR3 runs 13 residues. Germline V gives CDR1 SNHLY, CDR2 FYNNEI. As DNA, the CDR3 is TGTGCCAGCAGTGACCGGGGACAGAGGGGCTACACCTTC. Its protein product is CASSDRGQRGYTF.

The chain links TRBV5-1 to TRBJ2-7; maybe TRBD2 (5 bases). CDR1 and CDR2 from the germline V gene are SGHRS and YFSETQ. Trimming took 3 bases from V and 9 from J, leaving 10 bases between them. The CDR3 is 11 amino acids. CDR3 DNA: TGCGCCAGCAGCTCGGTGGGAGTGCAGTACTTC. It is translated as CASSSVGVQYF. The entire variable domain, with the rest obtained from reference TRBV5-1 and TRBJ2-7, is as follows: KAGVTQTPRYLIKTRGQQVTLSCSPISGHRSVSWYQQTPGQGLQFLFEYFSETQRNKGNFPGRFSGRQFSNSRSEMNVSTLELGDSALYLCASSSVGVQYFGPGTRLTVT.

Only a few counts were recorded for this clone. This chain connects TRBV4-1 to TRBJ1-5; 8 nucleotides align to TRBD1. Germline lookup yields CDR1 MGHRA and CDR2 YSYEKL. V dropped 2 bases and J dropped 1; count of bases not matched to a gene: 4. This CDR3 has 16 amino acids. In nucleotides, the CDR3 is TGCGCCAGCAGCCAAAGGACAGGGCAAAGCAATCAGCCCCAGCATTTT. This sequence encodes CASSQRTGQSNQPQHF.

This clone came up a few times. V is TRBV5-4 and J is TRBJ2-2, with D possibly TRBD1 on 6 matching bases. CDR3 length: 16 amino acids. The germline gives CDR1 SGHNT, CDR2 YYREEE (reference sequence). V was cut by 4 bases and J by 3 bases, with 16 bases left in between. The CDR3 DNA sequence: TGTGCCAGCAGCCCCCAGGGGTTAGGGGACACCGGGGAGCTGTTTTTT. It yields the protein CASSPQGLGDTGELFF.

The V call is TRBV19, the J call TRBJ2-3, with 16 bases matching TRBD2. V was pared by 4 bases and J by 4 bases, with 5 bases of the junction left unmatched. This CDR3 region has 17 residues. From germline, CDR1 is LNHDA and CDR2 SQIVND (reference sequence). Here the CDR3 reads CASSTGTSGGAADTQYF. In DNA, the CDR3 is TGTGCCAGTAGTACGGGGACTAGCGGGGGGGCCGCAGATACGCAGTATTTT.

This chain links TRBV2 with TRBJ1-5; perhaps TRBD1 as D (5 bases). Germline CDR1 SNHLY, CDR2 FYNNEI. There are 13 residues in the CDR3. The V and J ends lost 8 bases and 0 bases respectively, with 8 bases between them. The DNA for the CDR3 is TGTGCCAGCGGACAAGTTAGCAATCAGCCCCAGCATTTT. This sequence encodes CASGQVSNQPQHF.

V and J are TRBV9 and TRBJ2-7, with 14 bases aligning to TRBD2. Germline V gene lookup returns CDR1 SGDLS and CDR2 YYNGEE. Unmatched junction bases numbered 15, after V lost 3 bases and J lost 4 bases. The CDR3 runs to 19 residues. The CDR3 DNA follows: TGTGCCAGCAGCGGAGGGACGGGGACTAGCGGGGGAGAACCTTACGAGCAGTACTTC. Protein sequence: CASSGGTGTSGGEPYEQYF.